This TCR beta chain appears in the sequencing data of a study of OX40 agonist ivuxolimab in advanced cancers. Study in general: An agonistic anti-OX40 (CD134) antibody, ivuxolimab, was used to treat the patients. All patients had ivuxolimab intravenously every 2 weeks at 0.01 to 10 mg/kg. Patients achieving partial responses numbered three: one hepatocellular carcinoma case and two cutaneous melanoma cases.

The V end lost 7 bases, the J end lost 3 bases, and 16 bases lay between the germline ends. The CDR3 covers 14 residues. The V gene's germline CDR1 is MNHEY and CDR2 SMNVEV (reference sequence). Blood was sampled at baseline, cycle 4 day 1, and cycle 7 day 1. Libraries were prepared by immunoSEQ multiplex PCR; TCRdb keeps only in-frame clonotypes and omits some of them. Of roughly 69,000 clones in the sample, 85% to 95% were seen once. The sequenced sample was CD4+ or CD8+ T cells sorted from blood, obtained in a trial of the OX40 agonist ivuxolimab. This sequence was found in an adult with an advanced solid tumor such as melanoma, head and neck, liver or kidney cancer. This rearrangement joins TRBV27 to TRBJ2-7; the D gene is possibly TRBD1 (7 bases). The CDR3 DNA reads as TGTGCCAGCACCAGACAGGGAGGAAGCTACGAGCAGTACTTC. This codes for CASTRQGGSYEQYF.